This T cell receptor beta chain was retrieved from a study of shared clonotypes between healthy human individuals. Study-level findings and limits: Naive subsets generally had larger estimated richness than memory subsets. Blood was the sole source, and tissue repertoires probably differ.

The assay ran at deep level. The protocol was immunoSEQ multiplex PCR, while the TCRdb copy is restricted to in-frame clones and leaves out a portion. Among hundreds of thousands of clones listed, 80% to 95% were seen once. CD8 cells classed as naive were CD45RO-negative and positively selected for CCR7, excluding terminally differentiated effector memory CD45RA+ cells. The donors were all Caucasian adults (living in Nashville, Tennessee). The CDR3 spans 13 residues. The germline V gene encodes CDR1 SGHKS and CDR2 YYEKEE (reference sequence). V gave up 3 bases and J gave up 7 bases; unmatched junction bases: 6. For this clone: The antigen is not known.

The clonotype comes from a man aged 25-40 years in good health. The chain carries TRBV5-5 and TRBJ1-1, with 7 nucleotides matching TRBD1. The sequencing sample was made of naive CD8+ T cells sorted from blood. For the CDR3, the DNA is TGTGCCAGCAGCTCTCCGACAGGGATTGAAGCTTTCTTT. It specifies CASSSPTGIEAFF.